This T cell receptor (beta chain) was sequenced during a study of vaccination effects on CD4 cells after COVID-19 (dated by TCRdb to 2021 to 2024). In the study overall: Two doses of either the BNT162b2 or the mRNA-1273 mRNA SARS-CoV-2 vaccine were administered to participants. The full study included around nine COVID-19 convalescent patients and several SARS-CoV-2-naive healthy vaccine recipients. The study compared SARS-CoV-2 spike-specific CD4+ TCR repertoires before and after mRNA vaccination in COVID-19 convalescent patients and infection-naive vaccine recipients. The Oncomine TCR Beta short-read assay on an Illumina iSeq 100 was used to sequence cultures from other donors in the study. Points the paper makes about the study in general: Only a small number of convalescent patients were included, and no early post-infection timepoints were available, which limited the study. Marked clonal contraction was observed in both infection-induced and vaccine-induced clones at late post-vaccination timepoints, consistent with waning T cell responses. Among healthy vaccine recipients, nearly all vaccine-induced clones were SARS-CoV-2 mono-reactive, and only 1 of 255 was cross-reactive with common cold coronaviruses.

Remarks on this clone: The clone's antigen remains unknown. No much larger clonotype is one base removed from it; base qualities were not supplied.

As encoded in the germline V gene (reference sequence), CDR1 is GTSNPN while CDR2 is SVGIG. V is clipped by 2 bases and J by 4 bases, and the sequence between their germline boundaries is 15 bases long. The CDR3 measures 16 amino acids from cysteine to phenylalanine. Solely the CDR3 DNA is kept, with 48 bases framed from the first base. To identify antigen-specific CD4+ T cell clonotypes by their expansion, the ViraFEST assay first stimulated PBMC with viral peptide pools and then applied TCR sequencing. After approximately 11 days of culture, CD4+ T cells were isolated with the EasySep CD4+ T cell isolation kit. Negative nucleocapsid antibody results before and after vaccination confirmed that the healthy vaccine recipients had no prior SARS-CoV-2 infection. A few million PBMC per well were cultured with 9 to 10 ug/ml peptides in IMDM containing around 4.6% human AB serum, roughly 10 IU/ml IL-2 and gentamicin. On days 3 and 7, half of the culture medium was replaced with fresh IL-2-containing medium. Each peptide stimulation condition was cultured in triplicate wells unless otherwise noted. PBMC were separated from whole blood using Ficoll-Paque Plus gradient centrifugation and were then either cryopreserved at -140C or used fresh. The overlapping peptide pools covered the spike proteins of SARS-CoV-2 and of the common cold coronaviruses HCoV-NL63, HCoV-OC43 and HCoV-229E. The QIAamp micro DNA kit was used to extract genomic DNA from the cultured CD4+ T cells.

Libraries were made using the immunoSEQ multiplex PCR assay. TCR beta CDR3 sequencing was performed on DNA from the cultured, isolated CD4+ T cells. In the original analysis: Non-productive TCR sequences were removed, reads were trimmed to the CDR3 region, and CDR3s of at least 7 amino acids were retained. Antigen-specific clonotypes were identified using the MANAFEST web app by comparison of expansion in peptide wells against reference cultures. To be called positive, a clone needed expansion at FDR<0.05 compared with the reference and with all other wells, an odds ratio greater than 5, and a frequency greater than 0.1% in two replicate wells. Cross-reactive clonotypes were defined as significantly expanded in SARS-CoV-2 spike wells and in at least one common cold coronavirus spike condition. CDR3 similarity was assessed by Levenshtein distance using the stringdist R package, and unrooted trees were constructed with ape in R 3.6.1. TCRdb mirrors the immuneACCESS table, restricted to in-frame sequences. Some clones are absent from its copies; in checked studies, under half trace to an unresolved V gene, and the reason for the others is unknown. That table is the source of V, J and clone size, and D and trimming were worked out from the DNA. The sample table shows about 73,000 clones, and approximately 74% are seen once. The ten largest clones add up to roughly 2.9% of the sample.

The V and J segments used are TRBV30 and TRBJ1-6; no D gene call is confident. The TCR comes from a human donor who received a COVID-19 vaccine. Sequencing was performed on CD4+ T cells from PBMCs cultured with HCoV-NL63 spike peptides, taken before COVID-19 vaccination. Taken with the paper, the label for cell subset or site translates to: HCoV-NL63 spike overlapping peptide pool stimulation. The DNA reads TGTGCCTGGAGTCCGACACAGACTAGATATAATTCACCCCTCCACTTT. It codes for CAWSPTQTRYNSPLHF.